The rows below give T cell receptor beta chains drawn from one sample of a study of blood T cells in healthy people across ages. From the 5' RACE reads, TCRdb called clonotypes with MiXCR, one entry per CDR3 protein. Found here are 850,000 to 1,300,000 distinct CDR3 sequences, around 43% of them singletons; the top ten hold approximately 17%. Sequencing input: blood. The source is a woman between 55 and 75 years old in good health. Both conserved end residues are part of each CDR3. Fields, in order: V gene, CDR3 protein.

v_call: TRBV5-1
cdr3_aa: CASSLGGGLAAYNEQYF

v_call: TRBV29-1
cdr3_aa: CSVDSAGGTVAYEQYF

v_call: TRBV7-6
cdr3_aa: CASSLVGTRSYNEQFF

v_call: TRBV7-9
cdr3_aa: CASSSVSGAVPGNEQYF

v_call: TRBV25-1
cdr3_aa: CASSEYGTGIGQYF

v_call: TRBV11-2
cdr3_aa: CASSSQTSGMGHEQFF

v_call: TRBV28
cdr3_aa: CASTRTGYEQYF

v_call: TRBV5-4
cdr3_aa: CASSLAHRQGTDTQYF

v_call: TRBV20-1
cdr3_aa: CSARKLAGVREQYF

v_call: TRBV10-1
cdr3_aa: CASSPGASGELFF

v_call: TRBV20-1
cdr3_aa: CSAFAWNNYGYTF

v_call: TRBV18
cdr3_aa: CASSPVGLVLNEQFF

v_call: TRBV14
cdr3_aa: CASSQDDSPLDTQYF

v_call: TRBV4-1
cdr3_aa: CASSPPGNTYEQFF

v_call: TRBV6-5
cdr3_aa: CASSLDMYNEQFF

v_call: TRBV4-1
cdr3_aa: CASSLEQETDTQYF

v_call: TRBV12-3/TRBV12-4
cdr3_aa: CASSWGGRGEQYF

v_call: TRBV7-8
cdr3_aa: CASSLGNRGEQFF

v_call: TRBV20-1
cdr3_aa: CSARTTSYEQYF

v_call: TRBV2
cdr3_aa: CASIWDRRASTDTQYF

v_call: TRBV5-6
cdr3_aa: CASSGTSGSLGGQYF

v_call: TRBV20-1
cdr3_aa: CSARNLLAGGPGNEQFF

v_call: TRBV28
cdr3_aa: CASRERRGSYEQYF

v_call: TRBV5-1
cdr3_aa: CASSTRASGYDNEQYF

v_call: TRBV28
cdr3_aa: CASLGDYGAPSTDTQYF

v_call: TRBV7-6
cdr3_aa: CASSLVAGWTETQYF

v_call: TRBV9
cdr3_aa: CASSATLTSGTTINEQFF

v_call: TRBV29-1
cdr3_aa: CSAGREYEQYF

v_call: TRBV7-6
cdr3_aa: CASSSGLATETQYF

v_call: TRBV3-1
cdr3_aa: CATGLAGNNEQFF

v_call: TRBV18
cdr3_aa: CASSPPYQDNEKLFF

v_call: TRBV10-3
cdr3_aa: CAATADLATYNEQFF

v_call: TRBV10-3
cdr3_aa: CAISDGTGFGKQYF

v_call: TRBV11-2
cdr3_aa: CASSLDLGSGYEQYF

v_call: TRBV20-1
cdr3_aa: CSAGNLEGRGVNVLTF

v_call: TRBV29-1
cdr3_aa: CSVEDPPTLNEQYF

v_call: TRBV3-1
cdr3_aa: CASSQAIAGEKLFF

v_call: TRBV9
cdr3_aa: CASSVQISYNEQFF

v_call: TRBV6-6
cdr3_aa: CASSYSDPLLVTDTQYF

v_call: TRBV3-1
cdr3_aa: CASSRDTDEQYF

v_call: TRBV9
cdr3_aa: CASSVDPSGGQYEQYF